The next 18 T cell receptor beta chains were all read from a single sample in a study of shared clonotypes between healthy human individuals. Assay used: immunoSEQ multiplex PCR; TCRdb lists only in-frame clones, some missing. The data hold hundreds of thousands of clones, with roughly 95% observed a single time. Sequenced input: naive CD4+ T cells sorted from blood. Subset given: CD45RA+ positively selected. The receptors shown here come from a woman aged 25 to 39 in good health.

The chain couples TRBV13 to TRBJ2-3, with 10 bases identical to TRBD2. There are 14 residues in the CDR3. CDR1 is PRHDT, CDR2 FYEKMQ, per germline (reference sequence). Trimming cost V 7 bases and J 1 base; bases outside gene matches: 2. The CDR3 is CASTGTSGTDTQYF. CDR3 coding DNA: TGTGCCAGCACCGGGACTAGCGGCACAGATACGCAGTATTTT.

V is TRBV27 and J is TRBJ2-5; D may be TRBD2 (6 bases). Trimming took 8 bases from V and 1 from J, leaving 29 bases between them. The CDR3 length is 19 residues. In germline, CDR1 is MNHEY, CDR2 SMNVEV (reference sequence). Here the CDR3 reads CASLRTGLHLVGGQETQYF. The CDR3 DNA sequence: TGTGCCAGCTTACGTACGGGACTCCACCTGGTGGGGGGCCAAGAGACCCAGTACTTC.

This chain links TRBV10-2 with TRBJ2-7, with D tentatively TRBD2 (5 bases). Germline CDR1 is WSHSY and CDR2 is SAAADI. V was cut by 3 bases and J by 2 bases, with 17 bases left in between. The CDR3 length is 16 residues. CDR3 amino acids: CASSDFGFEGAYEQYF. CDR3 DNA sequence: TGCGCCAGCAGTGATTTCGGCTTCGAGGGAGCCTACGAGCAGTACTTC.

The V and J genes are TRBV9 and TRBJ2-1; no firm D call. This CDR3 comprises 16 residues. The V end lost 0 bases, the J end lost 3 bases, and 13 bases lay between the germline ends. Germline CDR1 reads SGDLS; CDR2 reads YYNGEE. The CDR3: CASSVGKPIGYNEQFF. In DNA, the CDR3 is TGTGCCAGCAGCGTAGGGAAACCAATAGGCTACAATGAGCAGTTCTTC.

The chain joins TRBV19 to TRBJ2-1; D unclear. Trimming took off 1 base at V and 3 bases at J, with 10 bases between the two ends. Germline lookup yields CDR1 LNHDA and CDR2 SQIVND (reference sequence). The CDR3 totals 15 residues. The CDR3 here is CASSIVPGYYNEQFF. In DNA, the CDR3 is TGTGCCAGTAGTATAGTTCCGGGTTACTACAATGAGCAGTTCTTC. Full variable domain (remainder filled in from reference TRBV19 and TRBJ2-1): DGGITQSPKYLFRKEGQNVTLSCEQNLNHDAMYWYRQDPGQGLRLIYYSQIVNDFQKGDIAEGYSVSREKKESFPLTVTSAQKNPTAFYLCASSIVPGYYNEQFFGPGTRLTVL.

This chain connects TRBV19 to TRBJ1-1; 10 bases line up with TRBD1. Germline CDR1 and CDR2: LNHDA and SQIVND (reference sequence). Trimming at V came to 4 bases and at J to 5 bases, leaving 4 bases not matched to a gene. The length of the CDR3 is 14 residues. This CDR3 reads CASSTRQGATEAFF. CDR3 nucleotides: TGTGCCAGTAGTACGCGACAGGGGGCTACTGAAGCTTTCTTT.

The genes are TRBV28 and TRBJ1-5; the D is unclear. This CDR3 contains 16 residues. The germline CDR1 and CDR2 sequences are MDHEN and SYDVKM. V dropped 7 bases and J dropped 0 bases, with 16 bases sitting between them. The DNA of the CDR3 is TGTGCCAGCACCCCCTTAAGGTGGTATAGCAATCAGCCCCAGCATTTT. The encoded protein is CASTPLRWYSNQPQHF.

The chain has TRBV28 and TRBJ2-7; the match to TRBD1 covers 8 bases. This CDR3 region has 14 residues. Germline values: CDR1 MDHEN, CDR2 SYDVKM. V lost 10 bases to trimming and J lost 0 bases; unmatched junction nucleotides: 8. The CDR3 DNA is TGTGCCACCTCGGACAGGGTACCCTCCTACGAGCAGTACTTC. This encodes CATSDRVPSYEQYF.

The chain uses TRBV6-5 and TRBJ2-7; 9 bases match TRBD1. This CDR3 region has 14 residues. After removal of 6 bases from V and 4 bases from J, the junction contained 7 bases not matched to a gene. From germline, CDR1 is MNHEY and CDR2 SVGAGI. The CDR3 sequence: CASRSGQGLYEQYF. CDR3 in DNA: TGTGCCAGCAGGTCGGGACAGGGACTTTACGAGCAGTACTTC.

This rearrangement joins TRBV19 to TRBJ1-5; D is ambiguous. V lost 2 bases and J 7 bases, leaving 12 bases between the germline ends. The CDR3 extends over 14 amino acids. Germline CDR1 LNHDA, CDR2 SQIVND (reference sequence). The CDR3 DNA reads as TGTGCCAGTAGTATACCCAGCCAGGCCCAGCCCCAGCATTTT. Its protein product is CASSIPSQAQPQHF.

This chain connects TRBV6-6 to TRBJ2-5; perhaps TRBD2 as D (7 bases). This CDR3 comprises 15 residues. Germline values: CDR1 MNHNY, CDR2 SVGAGI (reference sequence). V dropped 7 bases and J dropped 1 base, with 16 bases sitting between them. The CDR3 loop is CASTTGRGPQETQYF. The CDR3 coding sequence is TGTGCCAGCACCACGGGGCGGGGGCCCCAAGAGACCCAGTACTTC.

This clone has only one observation. This sequence joins TRBV18 and TRBJ2-1; no clear D gene. Deletions cut 3 bases from V and 5 bases from J, with 14 bases between. Germline V CDR1 and CDR2: KGHSH, LQKENI. There are 15 residues in the CDR3. Here the CDR3 reads CASSPQDQANNEQFF. For the CDR3, the DNA is TGTGCCAGCTCACCTCAGGACCAAGCAAACAATGAGCAGTTCTTC.

The CDR3 sequence: CASSQDSWRGVPDTQYF. In nucleotides, the CDR3 is TGTGCCAGCAGCCAAGATTCTTGGAGGGGTGTACCAGATACGCAGTATTTT. The rearrangement uses TRBV4-2 and TRBJ2-3; tentatively, D is TRBD2 (6 bases). The germline gives CDR1 LGHNA, CDR2 YNFKEQ. Deletions cut 0 bases from V and 4 bases from J, with 17 bases between. The CDR3 runs to 17 residues.

V and J are TRBV19 and TRBJ2-7; TRBD1 aligns across 7 bases. Losses at the gene ends were 1 base for V and 1 base for J; bases not matched to a gene: 4. Germline CDR1 is LNHDA and CDR2 is SQIVND (reference sequence). This CDR3 spans 15 amino acids. The CDR3 DNA follows: TGTGCCAGTAGTATAGGACAGGGACGGTCCTACGAGCAGTACTTC. Translating gives CASSIGQGRSYEQYF. The full variable domain, completed using reference TRBV19 and TRBJ2-7, is DGGITQSPKYLFRKEGQNVTLSCEQNLNHDAMYWYRQDPGQGLRLIYYSQIVNDFQKGDIAEGYSVSREKKESFPLTVTSAQKNPTAFYLCASSIGQGRSYEQYFGPGTRLTVT.

The V gene is TRBV5-6, the J gene TRBJ2-3, with a possible D match to TRBD1 (6 bases). V gave up 4 bases and J gave up 2 bases, with 14 bases separating them. The V gene's germline CDR1 is SGHDT and CDR2 YYEEEE. This CDR3 is built from 15 residues. CDR3 nucleotides: TGTGCCAGCAGCCGTTACTACAGGGACACAGATACGCAGTATTTT. Its protein product is CASSRYYRDTDTQYF.

As DNA, the CDR3 is TGTGCCAGCAGGGGGACAGGGCTTAGGGATTCACCCCTCCACTTT. Its protein product is CASRGTGLRDSPLHF. This rearrangement joins TRBV27 to TRBJ1-6; 9 nucleotides agree with TRBD1. V lost 6 bases and J lost 8; bases outside the gene matches: 8. Germline CDR1 reads MNHEY; CDR2 reads SMNVEV (reference sequence). The CDR3 loop spans 15 amino acids.

The V and J genes are TRBV4-1 and TRBJ2-6; 8 bases fit TRBD1. Unmatched junction bases numbered 6, after V lost 2 bases and J lost 0 bases. Germline lookup yields CDR1 MGHRA and CDR2 YSYEKL. This CDR3 has 18 residues. CDR3 sequence (DNA): TGCGCCAGCAGCCAACGGACAGGGCGACCCTCTGGGGCCAACGTCCTGACTTTC. This encodes CASSQRTGRPSGANVLTF.

This chain joins TRBV20-1 and TRBJ2-1; perhaps TRBD2 as D (6 bases). CDR1 is DFQATT and CDR2 is SNEGSKA in the germline V gene (reference sequence). With 4 bases removed from V and 9 bases from J, the gap between germline ends came to 10 bases. This CDR3 contains 11 residues. CDR3: CSAIPGVEQFF. Here the CDR3 DNA reads TGCAGTGCTATCCCGGGAGTTGAGCAGTTCTTC.